This T cell receptor (beta chain) stems from a study of shared clonotypes between healthy human individuals. Note on this clone: Its antigen is still unknown.

Data came from immunoSEQ multiplex PCR; TCRdb stores just in-frame clones and leaves some out. The table has about 1.1 million clones, 60% to 85% seen once. Whole-study results and caveats: Clonotype sharing among the donors was expected to vary with sequencing depth.

The CDR3 has 13 amino acids. The ends were cut back, 8 bases at V and 5 bases at J, with 15 bases in the middle. Germline lookup yields CDR1 SEHNR and CDR2 FQNEAQ (reference sequence). CD45RA-negative memory and CD45RA+ naive subsets were split from the CD4+ cells. The receptor's source is a man aged 18 to 35 in good health. Some clones in this sample may be carry-over from other donors' samples. The sequencing input was memory CD4+ T cells from PBMCs. Noted subset: CD45RA-negative fraction. This chain connects TRBV7-9 to TRBJ1-1; no definite D call. CDR3 nucleotides: TGTGCCAGCCTCCGATCGGGCGGGACTGAAGCTTTCTTT. Translated: CASLRSGGTEAFF.